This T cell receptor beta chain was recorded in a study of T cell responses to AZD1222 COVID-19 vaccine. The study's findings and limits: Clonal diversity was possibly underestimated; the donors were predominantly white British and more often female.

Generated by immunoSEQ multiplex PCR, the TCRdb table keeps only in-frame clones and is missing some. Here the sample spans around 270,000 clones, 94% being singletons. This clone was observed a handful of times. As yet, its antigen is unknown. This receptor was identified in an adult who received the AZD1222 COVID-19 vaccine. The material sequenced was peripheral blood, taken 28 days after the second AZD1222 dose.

CDR3 amino acids: CASSRGGGLLDTGNTIYF. The CDR3 DNA sequence: TGTGCCAGCAGCCGTGGGGGGGGCCTCTTAGACACTGGAAACACCATATATTTT. The chain joins TRBV3-1 (or the pseudogene TRBV3-2) to TRBJ1-3; D possibly corresponds to TRBD1 (6 bases). The CDR3 sequence is 18 residues long. The ends were cut back, 4 bases at V and 2 bases at J, with 21 bases in the middle. Germline V CDR1 and CDR2: LGHDT, YNNKEL (reference sequence).